These 22 T cell receptor beta chains were all obtained from the same sample, sequenced in a study of blood T cell repertoires in COVID-19. The protocol was immunoSEQ multiplex PCR, while the TCRdb copy is restricted to in-frame clones and leaves out a portion. The data contain about 50,000 clones, 85% to 90% of them singletons. The specimen was peripheral blood. All receptors derive from a human donor in a cohort sampled during active COVID-19.

The V gene is TRBV6-4, the J gene TRBJ2-7; D remains unclear. The CDR3 covers 11 residues. Trimming cost V 8 bases and J 2 bases, with 7 bases left between them. The germline gives CDR1 MRHNA, CDR2 SNTAGT. The CDR3 region is CASPPAYEQYV. The CDR3 DNA follows: TGTGCCAGCCCCCCCGCCTACGAGCAGTACGTC.

In this sample, this clone turned up a few times. The CDR3 DNA reads as TGTGCCGGAGCGGGAGGGCTGAACACCGGGGAGCTGTTTTTT. Amino acids: CAGAGGLNTGELFF. This rearrangement joins TRBV30 to TRBJ2-2; the match to TRBD2 covers 10 bases. Germline assignment: CDR1 GTSNPN and CDR2 SVGIG (reference sequence). The CDR3 spans 14 residues. V was clipped by 8 bases and J by 1 base; unmatched bases: 4.

This chain connects TRBV12-3 or TRBV12-4 to TRBJ2-5, with 7 bases lining up with TRBD1. The CDR3 contains 13 residues. V lost 6 bases and J lost 1; bases outside the gene matches: 2. The CDR3 sequence: CASSGQVQETQYF. CDR3 in DNA: TGTGCCAGCAGCGGACAGGTCCAAGAGACCCAGTACTTC.

In this sample, this clone turned up once. The chain joins TRBV3-1 (or the pseudogene TRBV3-2) to TRBJ1-2; maybe TRBD1 (6 bases). Germline V lookup: CDR1 LGHDT, CDR2 YNNKEL (reference sequence). The CDR3 is made up of 15 amino acids. Trimming took off 0 bases at V and 8 bases at J, with 16 bases between the two ends. For the CDR3, the DNA is TGTGCCAGCAGCCAAGATCGAATGCCGGGGGGCGGCTACACCTTC. Its protein product is CASSQDRMPGGGYTF.

The chain links TRBV9 to TRBJ2-1; TRBD1 agrees at 9 bases. Germline assignment: CDR1 SGDLS and CDR2 YYNGEE. V was clipped by 4 bases and J by 7 bases; unmatched bases: 9. This CDR3 is 15 amino acids long. The DNA for the CDR3 is TGTGCCAGCAGCCCCAGTGGGACAGGGTTGAATGAGCAGTTCTTC. Its protein product is CASSPSGTGLNEQFF.

The chain has TRBV10-3 and TRBJ1-5; TRBD1 agrees at 7 bases. Germline V gene sequence: CDR1 ENHRY, CDR2 SYGVKD. V lost 8 bases and J lost 9; bases outside the gene matches: 10. The CDR3 has 13 amino acids. The CDR3 coding sequence is TGTGCCATCCGGAGGGGGCTAGATGGGCCCCAGCATTTT. Translating gives CAIRRGLDGPQHF.

The chain combines TRBV19 with TRBJ1-2, with TRBD1 matching 9 bases. Germline assignment: CDR1 LNHDA and CDR2 SQIVND (reference sequence). There are 15 residues in the CDR3. V trimming: 5 bases; J trimming: 0 bases; junction bases outside the gene matches: 4. The CDR3: CASSPTGGSNYGYTF. The CDR3 DNA reads as TGTGCCAGTAGTCCGACAGGGGGTTCTAACTATGGCTACACCTTC.

This sequence joins TRBV7-9 and TRBJ2-5; TRBD2 might be the D (5 bases). Germline loops: CDR1 SEHNR, CDR2 FQNEAQ (reference sequence). Trimming took off 5 bases at V and 4 bases at J, with 11 bases between the two ends. The CDR3 extends over 13 amino acids. As DNA, the CDR3 is TGTGCCAGCAGCCCGCGAGGGCCAGAGACCCAGTACTTC. Encoded protein: CASSPRGPETQYF.

The rearrangement uses TRBV6-6 and TRBJ2-1; 12 bases align to TRBD2. Per the germline V gene, CDR1 is MNHNY and CDR2 is SVGAGI (reference sequence). The CDR3 loop spans 15 amino acids. V lost 6 bases and J lost 3; bases outside the gene matches: 3. The CDR3 reads CASRTSGGDYNEQFF. CDR3 DNA sequence: TGTGCCAGCAGGACTAGCGGGGGCGACTACAATGAGCAGTTCTTC.

CDR3: CASSARQGRNEQFF. DNA of the CDR3: TGTGCCAGCAGCGCCCGACAGGGTCGGAATGAGCAGTTCTTC. The chain is built from TRBV7-3 and TRBJ2-1, with 7 bases that match TRBD1. The junction had 8 bases not matched to a gene; V was cut back by 5 bases and J by 7 bases. This CDR3 region has 14 residues. Germline V lookup: CDR1 SGHTA, CDR2 FQGTGA.

The chain employs TRBV7-6 and TRBJ2-5; D call uncertain. V was shortened by 5 bases and J by 2 bases, with 9 bases between the two germline ends. Germline CDR1 and CDR2: SGHVS and FNYEAQ. The CDR3 length is 13 residues. This CDR3 reads CASSQTLQETQYF. The CDR3, as DNA: TGTGCCAGCAGCCAGACACTGCAAGAGACCCAGTACTTC. Looking up the rest from reference TRBV7-6 and TRBJ2-5 gives the full variable domain: GAGVSQSPRYKVTKRGQDVALRCDPISGHVSLYWYRQALGQGPEFLTYFNYEAQQDKSGLPNDRFSAERPEGSISTLTIQRTEQRDSAMYRCASSQTLQETQYFGPGTRLLVL.

The gene calls are TRBV6-1 and TRBJ1-2; D may be TRBD1 (6 bases). The CDR3 totals 15 residues. Germline-derived CDR1 and CDR2 are MNHNS and SASEGT. V was cut by 2 bases and J by 8 bases, with 18 bases left in between. CDR3 protein: CASSESLRQARGYTF. The CDR3 nucleotides are TGTGCCAGCAGTGAATCCCTTCGACAGGCGAGAGGCTACACCTTC.

In this sample, this clone turned up once. The V call is TRBV6-6, the J call TRBJ1-1; a possible D gene is TRBD1 (5 bases). V was clipped by 6 bases and J by 2 bases, with 16 bases between them. The length of the CDR3 is 15 residues. CDR1 and CDR2 (germline): MNHNY, SVGAGI (reference sequence). CDR3 DNA: TGTGCCAGCAGCCATCGCGGGGGGGGAAACACTGAAGCTTTCTTT. Translated: CASSHRGGGNTEAFF.

The chain combines TRBV21-1 with TRBJ1-5; the D segment call TRBD1 is taken from the table without a DNA check. TRBV21-1 is termed a pseudogene. The length of the CDR3 is 17 residues. This CDR3 is CASSTSGGIRDRQPQHF. CDR3 bases: TGTGCCAGCAGCACGTCAGGGGGGATTAGGGATCGTCAGCCCCAGCATTTT.

The chain couples TRBV28 to TRBJ2-3; TRBD2 matches 10 bases. CDR3 length equals 15 residues. Trimming cost V 5 bases and J 9 bases; bases outside gene matches: 11. Germline V lookup: CDR1 MDHEN, CDR2 SYDVKM. CDR3 nucleotide sequence: TGTGCCAGCAGTCCGTCTAGCGGGAGTCGTAAGACGCAGTATTTT. Its protein product is CASSPSSGSRKTQYF.

The rearrangement uses TRBV5-1 and TRBJ2-3; 7 positions match TRBD1. The CDR3 spans 14 residues. The germline gives CDR1 SGHRS, CDR2 YFSETQ. V lost 3 bases to trimming and J lost 0 bases; unmatched junction nucleotides: 1. CDR3 residues: CASSWDSSTDTQYF. In DNA, the CDR3 is TGCGCCAGCAGCTGGGACAGTAGCACAGATACGCAGTATTTT. The full variable domain, with the rest looked up from reference TRBV5-1 and TRBJ2-3, is KAGVTQTPRYLIKTRGQQVTLSCSPISGHRSVSWYQQTPGQGLQFLFEYFSETQRNKGNFPGRFSGRQFSNSRSEMNVSTLELGDSALYLCASSWDSSTDTQYFGPGTRLTVL.

J is TRBJ2-1 and V is TRBV28; D might be TRBD1 (5 bases). This CDR3 comprises 14 residues. V lost 7 bases, J lost 3 bases, and 13 bases lay in between. Germline CDR1 is MDHEN and CDR2 is SYDVKM. The CDR3 spells CASTLGRGYNEQFF. CDR3 DNA: TGTGCCAGCACCCTGGGTAGGGGCTACAATGAGCAGTTCTTC.

The chain recombines TRBV6-5 with TRBJ1-1; D possibly corresponds to TRBD1 (5 bases). The germline V gene encodes CDR1 MNHEY and CDR2 SVGAGI. Trimming pared 2 bases from V and 5 bases from J, leaving 15 bases between. CDR3 length equals 15 residues. The CDR3 DNA follows: TGTGCCAGCAGTTACGCCCCAGCCAAGGGGACTGAAGCTTTCTTT. This encodes CASSYAPAKGTEAFF.

This clone was recorded only once. The J gene is TRBJ2-5, the V gene TRBV5-1, with 13 bases identical to TRBD2. CDR1 is SGHRS, CDR2 YFSETQ, per germline. The ends lost 5 bases at V and 5 bases at J; junction bases unmatched: 9. This CDR3 is built from 16 residues. CDR3 residues: CASSTGLAGVGETQYF. The CDR3 DNA is TGCGCCAGCAGTACCGGACTAGCGGGAGTTGGGGAGACCCAGTACTTC.

The chain couples TRBV30 to TRBJ2-1, with 13 bases fitting TRBD2. J gave up 6 bases and V 7 bases, and 6 bases lay outside the gene matches. Germline V gene data show CDR1 as GTSNPN and CDR2 as SVGIG (reference sequence). This CDR3 comprises 14 residues. Written as DNA, the CDR3 is TGTGCCTACGAACTAGCGGGAGGGCCCAATGAGCAGTTCTTC. Its translation: CAYELAGGPNEQFF.

The V gene is TRBV29-1, the J gene TRBJ1-1, with 8 bases identical to TRBD1. J lost 5 bases, V lost 5 bases, and 7 bases had no gene match. CDR3 length: 13 amino acids. Looked up from germline, CDR1 is SQVTM and CDR2 is ANQGSEA. This CDR3 is CSVYRTGNTEAFF. CDR3 nucleotide sequence: TGCAGCGTTTACCGGACAGGGAATACTGAAGCTTTCTTT.

The rearrangement uses TRBV11-2 and TRBJ2-1; D remains unclear. Germline CDR1 and CDR2: SGHAT and FQNNGV. The CDR3 sequence is 13 residues long. Trimming took 5 bases from V and 5 from J, leaving 10 bases between them. The CDR3 here is CASSVRVHNEQFF. DNA of the CDR3: TGTGCCAGCAGCGTTCGAGTGCACAATGAGCAGTTCTTC.